This T cell receptor beta chain came from a study of T cell responses to AZD1222 COVID-19 vaccine. CDR1 is MNHEY, CDR2 SMNVEV, per germline (reference sequence). V dropped 6 bases and J dropped 4; count of bases not matched to a gene: 12. The CDR3 length is 16 residues. Findings of the study overall: Mostly white British, mostly female donors; authors suggested clonal diversity may be underestimated.

With regard to this clone: Its antigen is currently unknown.

The assay was immunoSEQ multiplex PCR, and TCRdb's table has in-frame clones only and misses some. The sample holds about 72,000 clones, around 86% seen once. This TCR was recovered from an adult in good health. V and J are TRBV27 and TRBJ1-2; 9 nucleotides line up with TRBD1. The source was peripheral blood, collected on day 0 of AZD1222 vaccination. CDR3 loop: CASRGWGQGKSYGYTF. The DNA of the CDR3 is TGTGCCAGCAGGGGCTGGGGACAGGGAAAATCCTATGGCTACACCTTC.